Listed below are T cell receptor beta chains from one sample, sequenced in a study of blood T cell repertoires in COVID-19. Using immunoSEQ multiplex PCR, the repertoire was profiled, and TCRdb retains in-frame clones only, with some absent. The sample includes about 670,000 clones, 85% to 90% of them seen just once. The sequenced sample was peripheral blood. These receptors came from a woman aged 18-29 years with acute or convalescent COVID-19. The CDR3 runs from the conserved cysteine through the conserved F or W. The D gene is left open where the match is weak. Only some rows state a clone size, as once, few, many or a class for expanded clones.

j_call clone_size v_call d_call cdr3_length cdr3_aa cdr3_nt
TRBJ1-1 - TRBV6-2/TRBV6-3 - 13 CASSLQGNTEAFF TGTGCCAGCAGTCTACAGGGGAACACTGAAGCTTTCTTT
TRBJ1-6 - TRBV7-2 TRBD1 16 CASSSQEGQGRSPLHF TGTGCCAGCAGCTCGCAGGAGGGACAGGGGAGGTCACCCCTCCACTTT
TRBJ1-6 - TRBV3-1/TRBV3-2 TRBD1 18 CASSLHDRGLPYNSPLHF TGTGCCAGCAGCCTCCATGACAGGGGGCTACCCTATAATTCACCCCTCCACTTT
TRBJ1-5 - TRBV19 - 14 CASREDTRNQPQHF TGTGCCAGTAGGGAAGACACCCGCAATCAGCCCCAGCATTTT
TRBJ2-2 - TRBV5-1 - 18 CASSSKSMTALSLGELFF TGCGCCAGCAGCTCCAAATCGATGACAGCACTCAGCCTCGGGGAGCTGTTTTTT
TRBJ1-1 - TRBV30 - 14 CAWSLTPGNTEAFF TGTGCCTGGAGCCTAACCCCCGGGAACACTGAAGCTTTCTTT
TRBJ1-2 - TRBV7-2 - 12 CASSFGKGGYTF TGTGCCAGCAGCTTCGGGAAAGGCGGCTACACCTTC
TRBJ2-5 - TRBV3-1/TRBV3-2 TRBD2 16 CASSLHLAGGPETQYF TGTGCCAGCAGCCTCCATCTAGCGGGGGGGCCGGAGACCCAGTACTTC
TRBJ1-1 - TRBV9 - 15 CASSPRTDPNTEAFF TGTGCCAGCAGCCCCAGGACAGACCCCAACACTGAAGCTTTCTTT
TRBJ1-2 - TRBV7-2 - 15 CASSPSRRPNYGYTF TGTGCCAGCAGCCCCTCGCGGAGACCCAACTATGGCTACACCTTC
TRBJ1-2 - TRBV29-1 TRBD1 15 CSVEDPGTGRYGYTF TGCAGCGTTGAAGACCCAGGGACAGGTCGATATGGCTACACCTTC
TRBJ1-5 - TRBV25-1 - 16 CASSEWRQVRGQPQHF TGTGCCAGCAGTGAATGGAGACAGGTAAGGGGTCAGCCCCAGCATTTT
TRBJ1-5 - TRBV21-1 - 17 CASSTTSTQGVGQPQHF TGTGCCAGCAGCACCACCTCCACACAGGGTGTAGGGCAGCCCCAGCATTTT
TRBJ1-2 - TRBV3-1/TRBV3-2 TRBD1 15 CASSQAPQGASGYTF TGTGCCAGCAGCCAAGCGCCCCAGGGGGCTAGCGGCTACACCTTC
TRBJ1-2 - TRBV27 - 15 CASSFRSGATYGYTF TGTGCCAGCAGTTTTCGCTCTGGGGCGACCTATGGCTACACCTTC
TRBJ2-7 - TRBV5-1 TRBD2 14 CASSPGTSGYEQYF TGCGCCAGCAGCCCCGGGACTAGCGGTTACGAGCAGTACTTC
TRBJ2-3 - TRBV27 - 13 CASTGGGTDTQYF TGTGCCAGCACGGGCGGGGGCACAGATACGCAGTATTTT
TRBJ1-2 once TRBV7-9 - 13 CASSSAPGNGYTF TGTGCCAGCAGCTCAGCCCCAGGCAATGGCTACACCTTC
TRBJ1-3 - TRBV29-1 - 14 CSVDFRGTGNTIYF TGCAGCGTTGATTTCAGGGGTACTGGAAACACCATATATTTT
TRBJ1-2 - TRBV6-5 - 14 CASSLNYVNYGYTF TGTGCCAGCAGCCTAAATTACGTTAACTATGGCTACACCTTC
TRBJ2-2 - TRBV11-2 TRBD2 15 CASSSSGGPTGELFF TGTGCCAGCAGCTCCAGCGGGGGGCCCACCGGGGAGCTGTTTTTT
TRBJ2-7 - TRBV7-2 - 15 CASSFLATDPYEQYF TGTGCCAGCAGCTTCCTGGCGACTGACCCCTACGAGCAGTACTTC
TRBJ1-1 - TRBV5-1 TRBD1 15 CASSSGTGMNTEAFF TGCGCCAGCAGTTCCGGGACAGGGATGAACACTGAAGCTTTCTTT
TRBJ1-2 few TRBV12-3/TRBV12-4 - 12 CASSLVGVAYTF TGTGCCAGCAGTTTAGTAGGGGTTGCATACACCTTC
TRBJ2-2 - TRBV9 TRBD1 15 CASSPDRGPGGELFF TGTGCCAGCAGCCCGGACAGGGGGCCGGGCGGGGAGCTGTTTTTT
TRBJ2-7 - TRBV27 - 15 CASSLWPQMGDEQYF TGTGCCAGCAGTTTATGGCCACAGATGGGCGACGAGCAGTACTTC
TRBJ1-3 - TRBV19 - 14 CASSVSGVRNTIYF TGTGCCAGTAGTGTTTCGGGGGTCAGGAACACCATATATTTT
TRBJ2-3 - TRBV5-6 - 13 CASSSGTSQAQYF TGTGCCAGCAGCTCAGGGACTTCCCAAGCGCAGTATTTT
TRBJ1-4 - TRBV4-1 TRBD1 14 CASSQTGVDEKLFF TGCGCCAGCAGCCAGACAGGGGTGGATGAAAAACTGTTTTTT
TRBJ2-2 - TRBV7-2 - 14 CASSPDYNTGELFF TGTGCCAGCAGTCCAGACTATAACACCGGGGAGCTGTTTTTT
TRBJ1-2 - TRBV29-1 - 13 CSAPLGAAYGYTF TGCAGCGCTCCGCTTGGGGCAGCGTATGGCTACACCTTC
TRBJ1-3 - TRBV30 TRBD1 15 CAYEGQGIYGNTIYF TGTGCCTACGAGGGACAGGGAATTTATGGAAACACCATATATTTT
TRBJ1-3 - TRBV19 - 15 CASSPNRGSGNTIYF TGTGCCAGTAGTCCCAACCGGGGCTCTGGAAACACCATATATTTT
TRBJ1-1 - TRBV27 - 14 CASSFGGGRTEAFF TGTGCCAGCAGTTTTGGGGGCGGTCGCACTGAAGCTTTCTTT
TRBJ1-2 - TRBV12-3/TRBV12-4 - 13 CASRGGTAYGYTF TGTGCCAGCAGGGGCGGGACGGCTTATGGCTACACCTTC
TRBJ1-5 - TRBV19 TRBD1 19 CASSIGGTGEAIVNQPQHF TGTGCCAGTAGTATCGGTGGGACAGGGGAGGCGATTGTCAATCAGCCCCAGCATTTT
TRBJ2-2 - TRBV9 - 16 CASSVAGPVFTGELFF TGTGCCAGCAGCGTCGCCGGTCCGGTGTTCACCGGGGAGCTGTTTTTT
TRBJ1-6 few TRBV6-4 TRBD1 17 CASSDSRMGQASSPLHF TGTGCCAGCAGTGACTCTAGGATGGGACAGGCCAGTTCACCCCTCCACTTT
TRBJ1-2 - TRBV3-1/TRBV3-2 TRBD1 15 CASSLYPEGAGGYTF TGTGCCAGCAGCCTCTACCCCGAGGGGGCGGGTGGCTACACCTTC
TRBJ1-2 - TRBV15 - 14 CATSRDRQNYGYTF TGTGCCACCAGCAGAGACAGACAAAACTATGGCTACACCTTC
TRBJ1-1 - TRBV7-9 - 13 CASSLDRGTEAFF TGTGCCAGCAGCTTAGACCGGGGGACTGAAGCTTTCTTT
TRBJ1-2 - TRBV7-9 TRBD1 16 CASSLGGQGANYGYTF TGTGCCAGCAGCTTAGGTGGACAGGGGGCTAACTATGGCTACACCTTC
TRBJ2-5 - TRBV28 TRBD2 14 CASSYWEGLETQYF TGTGCCAGCAGTTACTGGGAGGGGTTAGAGACCCAGTACTTC
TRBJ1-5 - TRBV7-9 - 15 CASSSGGASNQPQHF TGTGCCAGCAGCTCGGGGGGGGCTAGCAATCAGCCCCAGCATTTT
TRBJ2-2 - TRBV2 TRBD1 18 CASSASLVLTGPSGELFF TGTGCCAGCAGTGCATCTTTGGTCTTGACAGGGCCTTCCGGGGAGCTGTTTTTT
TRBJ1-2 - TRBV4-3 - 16 CASSRSRADGRGGYTF TGCGCCAGCAGCCGCTCTAGGGCGGACGGGAGGGGTGGCTACACCTTC
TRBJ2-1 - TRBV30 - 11 CAWRQTAGQFF TGTGCCTGGAGGCAGACTGCGGGGCAGTTCTTC
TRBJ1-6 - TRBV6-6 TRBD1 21 CASSLPLRDRGYLLDNSPLHF TGTGCCAGCAGTCTCCCTCTCCGGGACAGGGGCTACCTCCTAGATAATTCACCCCTCCACTTT
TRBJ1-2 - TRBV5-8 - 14 CASSLARMNYGYTF TGTGCCAGCAGCTTGGCCCGTATGAACTATGGCTACACCTTC
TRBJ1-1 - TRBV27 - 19 CASRPDSSHLGTWNTEAFF TGTGCCAGCAGACCGGACAGCTCCCATCTGGGGACATGGAACACTGAAGCTTTCTTT
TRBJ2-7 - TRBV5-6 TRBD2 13 CASSIGLSGRGYF TGTGCCAGCAGCATTGGACTATCGGGGAGGGGGTACTTC
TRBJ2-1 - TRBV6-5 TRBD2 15 CASSLAGGGVDEQFF TGTGCCAGCAGCCTAGCGGGAGGAGGAGTTGATGAGCAGTTCTTC
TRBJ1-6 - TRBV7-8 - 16 CASSRGGVSYNSPLHF TGTGCCAGCAGCAGGGGGGGAGTCTCCTATAATTCACCCCTCCACTTT
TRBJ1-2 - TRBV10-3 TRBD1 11 CAISGGQGYTF TGTGCCATCAGTGGGGGACAGGGCTACACCTTC
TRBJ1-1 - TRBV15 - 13 CATRGLWITEAFF TGTGCCACCAGGGGGCTTTGGATTACTGAAGCTTTCTTT
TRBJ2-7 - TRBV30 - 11 CAWRTAYEQYF TGTGCCTGGAGAACGGCCTACGAGCAGTACTTC
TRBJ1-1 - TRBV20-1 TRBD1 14 CSASWDSINTEAFF TGCAGTGCTAGTTGGGACAGTATTAACACTGAAGCTTTCTTT
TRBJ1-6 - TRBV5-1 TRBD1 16 CASSLDRDRDNSPLHF TGCGCCAGCAGCTTGGACCGGGACAGGGATAATTCACCCCTCCACTTT